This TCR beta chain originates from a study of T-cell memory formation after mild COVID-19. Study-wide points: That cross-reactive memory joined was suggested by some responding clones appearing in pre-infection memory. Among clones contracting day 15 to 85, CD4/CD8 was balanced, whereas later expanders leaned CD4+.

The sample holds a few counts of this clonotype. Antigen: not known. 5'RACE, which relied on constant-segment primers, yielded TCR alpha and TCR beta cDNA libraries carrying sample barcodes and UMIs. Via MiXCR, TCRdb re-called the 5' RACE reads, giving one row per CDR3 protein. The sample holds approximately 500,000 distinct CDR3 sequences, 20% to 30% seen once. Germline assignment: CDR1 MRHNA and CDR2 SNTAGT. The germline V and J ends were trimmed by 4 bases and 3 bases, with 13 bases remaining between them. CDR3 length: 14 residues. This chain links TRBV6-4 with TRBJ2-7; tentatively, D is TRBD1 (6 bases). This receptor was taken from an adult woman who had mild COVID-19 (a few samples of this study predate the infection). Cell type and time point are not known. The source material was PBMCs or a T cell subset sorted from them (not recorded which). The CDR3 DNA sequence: TGTGCCAGCAGTGTAACAGGGACGGGCTACGAGCAGTACTTC. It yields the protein CASSVTGTGYEQYF.